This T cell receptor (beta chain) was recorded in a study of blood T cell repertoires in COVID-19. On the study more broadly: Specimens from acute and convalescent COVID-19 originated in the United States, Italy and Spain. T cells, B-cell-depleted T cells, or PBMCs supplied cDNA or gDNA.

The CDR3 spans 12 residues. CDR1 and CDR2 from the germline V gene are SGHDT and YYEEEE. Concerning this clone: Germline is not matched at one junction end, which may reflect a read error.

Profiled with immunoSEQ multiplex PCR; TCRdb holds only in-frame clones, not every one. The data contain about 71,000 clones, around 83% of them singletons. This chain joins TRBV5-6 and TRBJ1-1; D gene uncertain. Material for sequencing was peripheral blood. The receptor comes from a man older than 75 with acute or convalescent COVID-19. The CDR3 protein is CASRPTEGGLSF. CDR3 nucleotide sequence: TGTGCCAGCAGGCCAACCGAGGGCGGGCTATCCTTT.